The next 12 T cell receptor beta chains were all read from a single sample in a study of blood T cell repertoires in COVID-19. The assay was immunoSEQ multiplex PCR, and TCRdb's table has in-frame clones only and misses some. The table has approximately 92,000 clones, 84% seen once. Material for sequencing was peripheral blood. These receptors were collected from a man between 70 and 80 years old with active or convalescent COVID-19.

The chain uses TRBV7-9 and TRBJ2-7; tentative D call: TRBD1 (6 bases). The CDR3 loop spans 12 amino acids. V was clipped by 5 bases and J by 2 bases, with 7 bases between them. Germline loops: CDR1 SEHNR, CDR2 FQNEAQ (reference sequence). The CDR3 DNA reads as TGTGCCAGCAGCCGGGACACCTACGAGCAGTACTTC. Translation gives CASSRDTYEQYF.

The rearrangement joins TRBV6-2 or TRBV6-3 to TRBJ1-1; D remains ambiguous. The CDR3 length is 12 residues. Germline V gives CDR1 MNHEY, CDR2 SVGEGT. Between the trimmed V and J ends, which lost 5 bases and 4 bases, there was a span of 8 bases. Written as DNA, the CDR3 is TGTGCCAGCAGTATTCCGGGCACTGAAGCTTTCTTT. It codes for CASSIPGTEAFF.

The chain employs TRBV11-2 and TRBJ2-1; 13 nucleotides line up with TRBD2. The CDR3 is 18 residues long. The V segment lost 5 bases and the J segment 5 bases; nucleotides outside the gene matches: 12. Germline assignment: CDR1 SGHAT and CDR2 FQNNGV. This CDR3 reads CASSPRGVLAGGNNEQFF. The CDR3, as DNA: TGTGCCAGCAGCCCTCGAGGGGTACTAGCGGGGGGGAACAATGAGCAGTTCTTC.

The genes are TRBV9 and TRBJ1-1; TRBD1 aligns across 8 bases. The CDR3 consists of 14 residues. Germline lookup yields CDR1 SGDLS and CDR2 YYNGEE. The V segment lost 3 bases and the J segment 1 base; nucleotides outside the gene matches: 2. CDR3 sequence reads: CASSDDRGNTEAFF. CDR3 nucleotide sequence: TGTGCCAGCAGCGATGACAGGGGGAACACTGAAGCTTTCTTT.

This chain connects TRBV15 to TRBJ2-5, with 9 bases aligning to TRBD2. The germline V gene encodes CDR1 LNHNV and CDR2 YYDKDF (reference sequence). Trimming cost V 0 bases and J 2 bases; bases outside gene matches: 10. The CDR3 is 18 residues long. The CDR3 reads CATSRDFSASGVQETQYF. CDR3 bases: TGTGCCACCAGCAGAGATTTCTCGGCTAGCGGGGTTCAAGAGACCCAGTACTTC.

The chain carries TRBV28 and TRBJ1-2, with 10 bases matching TRBD1. The germline gives CDR1 MDHEN, CDR2 SYDVKM. This CDR3 has 15 residues. Germline trimming cut 4 bases from V and 2 bases from J; bases unmatched to any gene: 4. The CDR3 DNA reads TGTGCCAGCAGTTCCGGGACAGGGGCGAACTATGGCTACACCTTC. Translated, it gives CASSSGTGANYGYTF.

The CDR3, as DNA: TGTGCCAGCTCACCACTGGCCAGCTCCTACAATGAGCAGTTCTTC. It encodes CASSPLASSYNEQFF. This sequence joins TRBV18 and TRBJ2-1, with unresolved D. V lost 1 base to trimming and J lost 0 bases, with 7 bases between them. This CDR3 has 15 residues. Germline-derived CDR1 and CDR2 are KGHSH and LQKENI. The complete variable domain, with remaining parts taken from reference TRBV18 and TRBJ2-1, reads NAGVMQNPRHLVRRRGQEARLRCSPMKGHSHVYWYRQLPEEGLKFMVYLQKENIIDESGMPKERFSAEFPKEGPSILRIQQVVRGDSAAYFCASSPLASSYNEQFFGPGTRLTVL.

The DNA for the CDR3 is TGTGCCAGCAGCCTAGGGGCCCTGGGGGAGCAGTACTTC. Its protein is CASSLGALGEQYF. The rearrangement links TRBV2 to TRBJ2-7; maybe TRBD1 (5 bases). Germline CDR1 SNHLY, CDR2 FYNNEI. The CDR3 totals 13 residues. V was trimmed by 6 bases and J by 7 bases, leaving 16 bases between them.

The chain has TRBV2 and TRBJ1-2, with TRBD1 as a possible D gene (6 bases). The CDR3 is 13 amino acids. V dropped 8 bases and J dropped 1 base, with 11 bases sitting between them. CDR1 is SNHLY and CDR2 is FYNNEI in the germline V gene. Here the CDR3 DNA reads TGTGCCAGCGGCGACAGGAGTAACTATGGCTACACCTTC. It specifies CASGDRSNYGYTF.

The chain links TRBV11-2 to TRBJ2-5; a weak D match, TRBD2 (6 bases). With 5 bases removed from V and 4 bases from J, the gap between germline ends came to 14 bases. Germline-derived CDR1 and CDR2 are SGHAT and FQNNGV. The CDR3 has 14 residues. The CDR3 DNA follows: TGTGCCAGCAGCACTGGGAGGTGGGGAGAGACCCAGTACTTC. Translating it yields CASSTGRWGETQYF.

The V gene is TRBV7-3, the J gene TRBJ2-1, with a weak D call TRBD2 (6 bases). The V and J ends lost 0 bases and 6 bases respectively, with 9 bases between them. Germline V gene sequence: CDR1 SGHTA, CDR2 FQGTGA. The CDR3 length is 14 residues. The CDR3: CASSLTGGFNEQFF. In DNA, the CDR3 is TGTGCCAGCAGCTTAACTGGAGGGTTCAATGAGCAGTTCTTC.

The J gene is TRBJ2-1, the V gene TRBV9, with D perhaps TRBD1 (8 bases). The CDR3 consists of 17 residues. Germline CDR1 is SGDLS and CDR2 is YYNGEE. Trimming cost V 0 bases and J 5 bases, with 18 bases left between them. The CDR3 here is CASSVGRGGTGDNEQFF. For the CDR3, the DNA is TGTGCCAGCAGCGTAGGGAGGGGGGGGACAGGTGACAATGAGCAGTTCTTC.